A selection of T cell receptor beta chains follows, all from one sample in a study of cytomegalovirus exposure and HLA in healthy donors. The protocol was immunoSEQ multiplex PCR, while the TCRdb copy is restricted to in-frame clones and leaves out a portion. The sample lists about 150,000 clones, approximately 82% occurring once. What was sequenced was PBMCs. These receptors all come from a male donor in good health and CMV-seronegative. CDR3s include the opening cysteine and the closing phenylalanine or tryptophan. The order of the fields is CDR3 DNA, CDR3 protein, V gene, clone size, D gene, J gene. D genes are given only for firm matches. The size of a clone is reported for some rows only, either as once, few or many, or as a class for expanded clones.

TGTGCCAGCAGCCGTGACGGGGCTGGAAACACCATATATTTT,CASSRDGAGNTIYF,TRBV28,-,-,TRBJ1-3
TGTGCCAGCATGGACCGGGACAGGGGGCAGGAGACCCAGTACTTC,CASMDRDRGQETQYF,TRBV6-6,-,TRBD1,TRBJ2-5
TGTGCCAGCAGTAAGGAACAGGGGGCCCGTTATAATTCACCCCTCCACTTT,CASSKEQGARYNSPLHF,TRBV28,-,TRBD1,TRBJ1-6
TGTGCCGCGACGGCTAGCGGGAGCTCTGGTGGGGCCAACGTCCTGACTTTC,CAATASGSSGGANVLTF,TRBV7-8,-,TRBD2,TRBJ2-6
TGTGCCAGCAGCTTCACTACGGGGGTGAACACTGAAGCTTTCTTT,CASSFTTGVNTEAFF,TRBV7-3,-,-,TRBJ1-1
TGTGCCAGCAGTGACTTGACAGGGTCCTATGGCTACACCTTC,CASSDLTGSYGYTF,TRBV2,-,TRBD1,TRBJ1-2
TGTGCCAGCAGCGTAGAAAGTGGGGGGGCACAGTTCTTC,CASSVESGGAQFF,TRBV9,-,-,TRBJ2-1
TGTGCCAGCAGAATAGGGACAGGGCAAGCTGACACCATATATTTT,CASRIGTGQADTIYF,TRBV6-5,few,TRBD1,TRBJ1-3
TGTGCCAGCAGTCAGAGACAGGGGGAAAAACTGTTTTTT,CASSQRQGEKLFF,TRBV6-6,few,TRBD1,TRBJ1-4
TGCGCCAGCAGCTTTACAGGGGCAACTAATGAAAAACTGTTTTTT,CASSFTGATNEKLFF,TRBV5-1,-,TRBD1,TRBJ1-4
TGTGCCAGCATTCCGATACAGGGGGGAGATGGCTACACCTTC,CASIPIQGGDGYTF,TRBV2,-,TRBD1,TRBJ1-2
TGTGCCAGCAGCTTGGCCGGTGGGACAGGGGGCTTTGCCTACGAGCAGTACTTC,CASSLAGGTGGFAYEQYF,TRBV5-8,-,TRBD1,TRBJ2-7
TGTGCCAGCAGCTCGACTAGCGGAGCGTACTCCGGGGAGCTGTTTTTT,CASSSTSGAYSGELFF,TRBV7-2,-,TRBD2,TRBJ2-2
TGTGCCAGCAGCTTTCTAGCGGGCTACAATGAGCAGTTCTTC,CASSFLAGYNEQFF,TRBV7-2,-,TRBD2,TRBJ2-1
TGTGCCAGTAGTATTTACGGGGAGAACATTCAGTACTTC,CASSIYGENIQYF,TRBV19,-,-,TRBJ2-4
TGTGCCAGCAGTTCAACTAGCGGGAGGAACTACAATGAGCAGTTCTTC,CASSSTSGRNYNEQFF,TRBV28,-,TRBD2,TRBJ2-1